Listed here are 7 T cell receptor beta chains from one sample, sequenced in a study of T cells after yellow fever vaccination. Each CDR3 protein is one row after TCRdb ran MiXCR on the 5' RACE reads. This sample has hundreds of thousands of distinct CDR3 sequences, with approximately 13% found just once. Specimen: CD4+ T cells sorted from PBMCs, collected 15 days after the yellow fever booster vaccination. Receptor source: a man in his late teens or twenties who received the YFV17D yellow fever vaccine.

This clonotype was seen only a few times. This sequence joins TRBV23-1 and TRBJ2-7, with 7 nucleotides matching TRBD1. TRBV23-1 is an ORF; its function is uncertain. The CDR3 is 13 residues long. After removal of 4 bases from V and 6 bases from J, the junction contained 6 bases not matched to a gene. The CDR3 reads CASSRETGAEQYV. In DNA form, the CDR3 reads TGCGCCAGCAGTCGGGAAACAGGGGCCGAGCAGTACGTC.

The chain is built from TRBV3-1 and TRBJ2-3; D is perhaps TRBD2 (5 bases). Germline lookup yields CDR1 LGHDT and CDR2 YNNKEL (reference sequence). Trimming took off 8 bases at V and 5 bases at J, with 11 bases between the two ends. This CDR3 has 12 residues. The CDR3 is CASAGNGDTQYF. CDR3 sequence (DNA): TGTGCCAGCGCCGGGAACGGAGATACGCAGTATTTT.

This clonotype was recorded at least ten times. The chain carries TRBV7-9 and TRBJ2-5, with 7 bases fitting TRBD2. The J segment lost 2 bases and the V segment lost 6 bases, leaving 12 bases of the junction unmatched. The V gene's germline CDR1 is SEHNR and CDR2 FQNEAQ (reference sequence). CDR3 length equals 16 residues. This CDR3 reads CASSRPTAGPQETQYF. The CDR3 DNA reads TGTGCCAGCAGTCGCCCCACAGCGGGGCCACAAGAGACCCAGTACTTC.

The rearrangement uses TRBV6-6 and TRBJ2-5; 9 bases line up with TRBD2. With 1 base clipped from V and 2 bases from J, the junction kept 11 bases outside the gene matches. This CDR3 is built from 18 residues. Germline V gene data show CDR1 as MNHNY and CDR2 as SVGAGI (reference sequence). The CDR3 DNA is TGTGCCAGCAGTTACTTTGGTGGTGCGGGGGGGCAACAAGAGACCCAGTACTTC. Translating gives CASSYFGGAGGQQETQYF.

This clonotype was seen a handful of times. This rearrangement joins TRBV7-9 to TRBJ2-7; no clear D. The CDR3 sequence is 13 residues long. V was cut by 4 bases and J by 3 bases, with 10 bases left in between. Germline CDR1 and CDR2: SEHNR and FQNEAQ (reference sequence). CDR3 residues: CASSSYKGYEQYV. Here the CDR3 DNA reads TGTGCCAGCAGCTCCTACAAGGGCTACGAGCAGTACGTC.

This clonotype appeared many times. The rearrangement uses TRBV27 and TRBJ2-3, with TRBD2 matching 9 bases. There are 16 residues in the CDR3. In germline, CDR1 is MNHEY, CDR2 SMNVEV (reference sequence). With 5 bases clipped from V and 3 bases from J, the junction kept 9 bases outside the gene matches. The CDR3 is CASSPLGLAVTDTQYF. The CDR3 bases are TGTGCCAGCAGTCCCCTGGGACTAGCAGTGACAGATACGCAGTATTTT.

The rearrangement joins TRBV7-9 to TRBJ1-2; 10 nucleotides match TRBD1. This CDR3 has 14 residues. Trimming cost V 4 bases and J 6 bases; bases outside gene matches: 5. Germline CDR1 is SEHNR and CDR2 is FQNEAQ (reference sequence). This CDR3 reads CASSSWTGGNGYTF. The CDR3 bases are TGTGCCAGCAGCTCATGGACAGGGGGGAATGGCTACACCTTC.